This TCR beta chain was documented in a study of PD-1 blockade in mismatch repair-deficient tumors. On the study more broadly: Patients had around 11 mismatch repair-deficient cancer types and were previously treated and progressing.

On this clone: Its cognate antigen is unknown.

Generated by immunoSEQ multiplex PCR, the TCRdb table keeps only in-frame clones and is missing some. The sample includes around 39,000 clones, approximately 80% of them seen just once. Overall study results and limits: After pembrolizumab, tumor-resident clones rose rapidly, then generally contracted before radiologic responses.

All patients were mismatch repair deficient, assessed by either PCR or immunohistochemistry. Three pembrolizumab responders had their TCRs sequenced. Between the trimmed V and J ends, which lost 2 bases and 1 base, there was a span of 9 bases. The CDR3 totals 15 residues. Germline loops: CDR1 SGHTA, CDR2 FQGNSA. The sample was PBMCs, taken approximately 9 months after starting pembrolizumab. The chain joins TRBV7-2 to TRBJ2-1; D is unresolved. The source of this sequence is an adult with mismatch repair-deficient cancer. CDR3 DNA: TGTGCCAGCAGCTTAAATAGCCCTTCCTACAATGAGCAGTTCTTC. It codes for CASSLNSPSYNEQFF.